This T cell receptor (beta chain) was identified in a study of spatial heterogeneity in lung cancer. As for the study in general: Beta-chain sequences consistently outnumbered alpha-chain sequences in detection.

Every cDNA TCR molecule received its own unique molecular identifier. TCRdb used MiXCR to reprocess the 5' RACE reads, holding one entry per CDR3 protein. This table has about 3,800 distinct CDR3 sequences, 8.4% appearing once. Overall study findings and caveats: Follow-up blood showed ubiquitous expanded tumor TCRs less than blood at resection did.

Specified time point: sample taken at primary tumor resection. Whole RNA was taken from tumor, nontumor lung or frozen PBMC; it was then sequenced unsorted. Trimming removed 5 bases from V and 9 bases from J, with 8 bases in between. This CDR3 spans 11 amino acids. Germline V lookup: CDR1 SGHTA, CDR2 FQGTGA. The sample holds many counts of this clonotype. The antigen is not known. The sequences come from PBMCs, collected at surgery. This chain connects TRBV7-3 to TRBJ2-1; D gene uncertain. This TCR was recovered from a female donor with early-stage non-small cell lung cancer. This chain's CDR3 is CASSRGGEQFF. Here the CDR3 DNA reads TGTGCCAGCAGCCGAGGCGGTGAGCAGTTCTTC.